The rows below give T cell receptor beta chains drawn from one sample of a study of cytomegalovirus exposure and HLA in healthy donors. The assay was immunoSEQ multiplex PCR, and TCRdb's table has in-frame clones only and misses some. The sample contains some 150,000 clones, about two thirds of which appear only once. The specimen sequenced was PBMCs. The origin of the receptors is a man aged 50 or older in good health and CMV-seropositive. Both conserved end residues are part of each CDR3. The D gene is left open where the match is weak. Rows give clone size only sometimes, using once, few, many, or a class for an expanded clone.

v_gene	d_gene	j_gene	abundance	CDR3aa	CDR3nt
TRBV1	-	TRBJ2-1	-	CTSSQDRVERGGFSYNEQFF	TGCACCAGCAGCCAAGACAGGGTTGAGCGGGGGGGGTTCTCCTACAATGAGCAGTTCTTC
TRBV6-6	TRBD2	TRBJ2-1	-	CASSYSGVGSYNEQFF	TGTGCCAGCAGTTACAGCGGGGTGGGTTCCTACAATGAGCAGTTCTTC
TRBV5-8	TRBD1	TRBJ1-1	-	CASSFRDRGYTEAFF	TGTGCCAGCAGCTTCCGGGACAGGGGATACACTGAAGCTTTCTTT
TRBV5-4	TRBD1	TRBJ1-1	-	CASSFGQGAKKNTEAFF	TGTGCCAGCAGCTTCGGACAGGGGGCCAAGAAGAACACTGAAGCTTTCTTT
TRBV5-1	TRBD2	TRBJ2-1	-	CASSALTSGNNEQFF	TGCGCCAGCAGCGCCCTAACTAGCGGGAACAATGAGCAGTTCTTC
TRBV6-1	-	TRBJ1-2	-	CASSDFNIGLNYGYTF	TGTGCCAGCAGTGATTTTAATATAGGACTAAACTATGGCTACACCTTC
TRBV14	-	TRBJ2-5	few	CASSPSWTGGGAETQYF	TGTGCCAGCAGCCCTTCTTGGACAGGAGGGGGTGCGGAGACCCAGTACTTC
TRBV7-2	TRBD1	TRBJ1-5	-	CASSALRDRGRNQPQHF	TGTGCCAGCAGCGCCCTCCGGGACAGGGGGAGGAATCAGCCCCAGCATTTT
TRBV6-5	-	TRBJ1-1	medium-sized	CASSYFADGTEAFF	TGTGCCAGCAGTTACTTTGCCGACGGGACTGAAGCTTTCTTT
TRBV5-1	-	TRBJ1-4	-	CASGPQGPNEKLFF	TGCGCCAGCGGGCCCCAGGGCCCTAATGAAAAACTGTTTTTT
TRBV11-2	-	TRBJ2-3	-	CASSLGLASSTDTQYF	TGTGCCAGCAGCTTAGGCTTGGCCTCCAGCACAGATACGCAGTATTTT
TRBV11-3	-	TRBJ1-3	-	CASSPGQGAGNTIYF	TGTGCCAGTAGCCCCGGTCAGGGTGCTGGAAACACCATATATTTT
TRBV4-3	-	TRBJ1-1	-	CASSQEPGNTEAFF	TGCGCCAGCAGCCAAGAGCCGGGAAACACTGAAGCTTTCTTT
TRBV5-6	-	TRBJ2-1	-	CASSLLGDPVFF	TGTGCCAGCAGCTTGCTCGGTGATCCGGTGTTCTTC
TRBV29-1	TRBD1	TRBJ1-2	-	CSVGQGQGIAHYAYTF	TGCAGCGTTGGCCAGGGACAGGGAATAGCACACTATGCCTACACCTTC
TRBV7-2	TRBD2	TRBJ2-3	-	CASSKGLAGDTQYF	TGTGCCAGCAGCAAGGGACTAGCGGGAGATACGCAGTATTTT
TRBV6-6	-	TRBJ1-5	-	CASSYDSSNQPQHF	TGTGCCAGCAGTTACGACAGTAGCAATCAGCCCCAGCATTTT
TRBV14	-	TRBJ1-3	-	CASSQGVGVIGNTIYF	TGTGCCAGCAGCCAAGGCGTAGGGGTAATTGGAAACACCATATATTTT
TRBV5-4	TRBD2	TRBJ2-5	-	CASSLLTAGGFRGKETQYF	TGTGCCAGCAGCTTGTTAACGGCGGGAGGGTTTAGGGGCAAAGAGACCCAGTACTTC
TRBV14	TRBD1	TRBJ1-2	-	CASSHGTGLNTGYGYTF	TGTGCCAGCAGCCACGGGACAGGCCTCAACACTGGCTATGGCTACACCTTC
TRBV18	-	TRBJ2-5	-	CASSPTGGETQYF	TGTGCCAGCTCACCAACCGGGGGAGAGACCCAGTACTTC
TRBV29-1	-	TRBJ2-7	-	CSVEDQARGNEQYF	TGCAGCGTTGAAGATCAAGCCAGGGGAAACGAGCAGTACTTC
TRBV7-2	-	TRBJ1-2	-	CASSHRTDNYGYTF	TGTGCCAGCAGCCACCGGACAGACAACTATGGCTACACCTTC
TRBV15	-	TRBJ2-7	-	CATSRENSPEQYF	TGTGCCACCAGCAGAGAGAACAGTCCAGAGCAGTACTTC
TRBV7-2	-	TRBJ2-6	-	CASSRLTALSSGANVLTF	TGTGCCAGCAGCCGCCTGACAGCCCTGAGCTCTGGGGCCAACGTCCTGACTTTC
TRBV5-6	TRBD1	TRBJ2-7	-	CASSLDRGRYEQYF	TGTGCCAGCAGCTTAGACAGGGGGCGCTACGAGCAGTACTTC
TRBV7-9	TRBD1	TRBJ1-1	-	CASSDDRGRGTEAFF	TGTGCCAGCAGCGACGACAGGGGGCGAGGCACTGAAGCTTTCTTT
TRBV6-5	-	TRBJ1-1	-	CASSATENTEAFF	TGTGCCAGCAGTGCGACAGAGAACACTGAAGCTTTCTTT
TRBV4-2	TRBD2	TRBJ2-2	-	CASGVSGQALGELFF	TGTGCCAGCGGGGTTAGCGGGCAGGCTTTGGGGGAGCTGTTTTTT
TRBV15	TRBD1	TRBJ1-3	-	CATSRDRTGVGNTIYF	TGTGCCACCAGCAGAGATCGGACAGGGGTAGGAAACACCATATATTTT
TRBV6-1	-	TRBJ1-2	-	CASSSRGGFGGYTF	TGTGCCAGCAGTTCCAGGGGAGGGTTCGGTGGCTACACCTTC
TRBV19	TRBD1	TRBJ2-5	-	CASSRGRVRGPIQETQYF	TGTGCCAGTAGTCGGGGACGAGTCAGGGGGCCGATCCAAGAGACCCAGTACTTC
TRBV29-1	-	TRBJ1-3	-	CSVGGQINSGNTIYF	TGCAGCGTTGGAGGACAGATCAACTCTGGAAACACCATATATTTT
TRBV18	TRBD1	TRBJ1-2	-	CASSPDRGVGGYTF	TGTGCCAGCTCACCCGACAGGGGAGTTGGTGGCTACACCTTC
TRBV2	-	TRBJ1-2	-	CASSGGLSNYGYTF	TGTGCCAGCAGTGGAGGGTTGTCTAACTATGGCTACACCTTC
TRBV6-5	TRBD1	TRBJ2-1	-	CASSYRRDRVNEQFF	TGTGCCAGCAGTTATCGACGGGACAGAGTAAATGAGCAGTTCTTC
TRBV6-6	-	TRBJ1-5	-	CASSSQGRNQPQHF	TGTGCCAGCAGTTCCCAGGGGCGGAATCAGCCCCAGCATTTT
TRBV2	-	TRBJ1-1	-	CASILRGPGMNTEAFF	TGTGCCAGCATCTTAAGGGGTCCAGGTATGAACACTGAAGCTTTCTTT
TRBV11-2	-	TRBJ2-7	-	CASSPFILSGEQYF	TGTGCCAGCAGCCCATTTATTCTCTCGGGGGAGCAGTACTTC
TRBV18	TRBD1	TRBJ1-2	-	CASSLPGQDLLYGYTF	TGTGCCAGCTCACTACCCGGACAGGACCTCCTCTATGGCTACACCTTC
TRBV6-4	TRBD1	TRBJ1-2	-	CASSDSTGGNYGYTF	TGTGCCAGCAGTGACTCCACAGGGGGGAACTATGGCTACACCTTC
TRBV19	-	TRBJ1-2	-	CASSEGRNYGYTF	TGTGCCAGTAGTGAGGGCAGGAACTATGGCTACACCTTC
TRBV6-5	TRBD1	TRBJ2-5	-	CASSTLTGTQETQYF	TGTGCCAGCAGTACCCTGACAGGGACCCAAGAGACCCAGTACTTC
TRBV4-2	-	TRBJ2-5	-	CASSQDIGRGRETQYF	TGTGCCAGCAGCCAAGATATTGGGAGAGGAAGGGAGACCCAGTACTTC
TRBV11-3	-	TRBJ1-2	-	CASSFQELGGYTF	TGTGCCAGCAGCTTCCAGGAATTGGGTGGCTACACCTTC
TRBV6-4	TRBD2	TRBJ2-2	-	CASSFSGGANTGELFF	TGTGCCAGCAGTTTCTCCGGGGGGGCGAACACCGGGGAGCTGTTTTTT
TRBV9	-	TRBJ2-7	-	CASSAGLGGVYEQYF	TGTGCCAGCAGCGCCGGGCTCGGCGGGGTCTACGAGCAGTACTTC
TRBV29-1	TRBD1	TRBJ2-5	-	CSVGGDRGETQYF	TGCAGCGTTGGTGGGGACAGGGGAGAGACCCAGTACTTC
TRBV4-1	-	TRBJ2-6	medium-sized	CASSQGVGQMGSGANVLTF	TGCGCCAGCAGCCAAGGGGTCGGACAGATGGGCTCTGGGGCCAACGTCCTGACTTTC
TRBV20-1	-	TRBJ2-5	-	CSARDEGTQYF	TGCAGTGCTAGAGATGAGGGGACCCAGTACTTC
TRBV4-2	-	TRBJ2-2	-	CASSQVVMNTGELFF	TGTGCCAGCAGCCAAGTCGTGATGAACACCGGGGAGCTGTTTTTT